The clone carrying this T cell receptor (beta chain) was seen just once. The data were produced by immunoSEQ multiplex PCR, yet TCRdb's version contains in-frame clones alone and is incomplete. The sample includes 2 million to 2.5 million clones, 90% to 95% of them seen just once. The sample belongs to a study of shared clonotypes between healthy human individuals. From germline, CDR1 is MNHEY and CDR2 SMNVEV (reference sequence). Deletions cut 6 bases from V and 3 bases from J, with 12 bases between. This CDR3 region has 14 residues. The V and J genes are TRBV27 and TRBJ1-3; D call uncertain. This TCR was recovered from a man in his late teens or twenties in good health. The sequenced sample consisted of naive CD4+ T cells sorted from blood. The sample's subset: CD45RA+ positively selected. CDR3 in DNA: TGTGCCAGCAGCCTCGGACGGGATGGAAACACCATATATTTT. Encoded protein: CASSLGRDGNTIYF.